The present TCR beta chain was sequenced within a study of cytomegalovirus exposure and HLA in healthy donors. General study results and limits: Rare TCR sequences predominated, though certain public TCRs were found in many donors. HLA restriction was apparent for most CMV-associated TCR beta chains in a later analysis. In an earlier analysis, about 87% or about 30%: the productive usage of most TCR beta V segments. Specificity of a few CMV-associated chains for CMV antigens was verified in vitro.

With 60 Vbeta and 13 Jbeta primers, the PCR was carried out. The repertoire was sequenced with immunoSEQ multiplex PCR; TCRdb's copy has only in-frame clones and lacks some. The table shows over 45,000 clones, with approximately 83% occurring only once. A remark on this clone: Its specificity is not known.

The sequence came from a man aged 25-45 years in good health and CMV-seronegative. The sequenced sample was PBMCs.

In DNA, the CDR3 is TGTGCCAGCAGCCGACAGCAGAACTCTGGAAACACCATATATTTT. Its protein product is CASSRQQNSGNTIYF. The chain uses TRBV5-5 and TRBJ1-3; a possible D gene is TRBD1 (5 bases). The V gene lost 4 bases and the J gene lost 0 bases, with 11 bases spanning the gap. Per germline, CDR1 SGHKS and CDR2 YYEKEE (reference sequence). CDR3 size: 15 residues.